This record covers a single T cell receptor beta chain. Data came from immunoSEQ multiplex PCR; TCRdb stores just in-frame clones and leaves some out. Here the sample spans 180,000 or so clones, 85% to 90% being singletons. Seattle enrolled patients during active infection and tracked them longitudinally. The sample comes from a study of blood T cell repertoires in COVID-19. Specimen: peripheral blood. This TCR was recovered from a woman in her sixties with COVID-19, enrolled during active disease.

CDR3 sequence: CASSLDRAGNSPLHF. In DNA form, the CDR3 reads TGTGCCAGCAGCCTCGACAGGGCCGGGAATTCACCCCTCCACTTT. The chain combines TRBV6-5 with TRBJ1-6; 7 bases align to TRBD1. The CDR3 covers 15 residues. CDR1 and CDR2 (germline): MNHEY, SVGAGI. Trimming removed 6 bases from V and 7 bases from J; junction bases left unmatched: 9.